The entry below gives a single T cell receptor beta chain sequence along with its context. What it binds is unknown. The junction departs from germline at one end; a sequencing error may be responsible. This CDR3 has 14 residues. Germline-derived CDR1 and CDR2 are SEHNR and FQNEAQ (reference sequence). The PCR made use of 60 Vbeta and 13 Jbeta primers. Assay used: immunoSEQ multiplex PCR; TCRdb lists only in-frame clones, some missing. The sample lists roughly 160,000 clones, around 73% occurring once. Donors likely had unrecorded immune exposures despite being nominally healthy when sampled. This sample is part of a study of cytomegalovirus exposure and HLA in healthy donors. Overall study findings and caveats: Several of the most significant clusters appeared, in a later analysis, to be linked to common viral pathogens.

The clonotype was recovered from a woman aged 18-29 years in good health and CMV-seropositive. V gene TRBV7-9 combines with J gene TRBJ1-2, with TRBD1 as a possible D gene (5 bases). Sequencing input: PBMCs. The CDR3 DNA follows: TGTTCCAGCACTCCCGTAGACAGTCCCTATGGCTACACCTTC. Translated, it gives CSSTPVDSPYGYTF. The whole variable domain, remainder taken from reference TRBV7-9 and TRBJ1-2, is DTGVSQNPRHKITKRGQNVTFRCDPISEHNRLYWYRQTLGQGPEFLTYFQNEAQLEKSRLLSDRFSAERPKGSFSTLEIQRTEQGDSAMYLCSSTPVDSPYGYTFGSGTRLTVV.